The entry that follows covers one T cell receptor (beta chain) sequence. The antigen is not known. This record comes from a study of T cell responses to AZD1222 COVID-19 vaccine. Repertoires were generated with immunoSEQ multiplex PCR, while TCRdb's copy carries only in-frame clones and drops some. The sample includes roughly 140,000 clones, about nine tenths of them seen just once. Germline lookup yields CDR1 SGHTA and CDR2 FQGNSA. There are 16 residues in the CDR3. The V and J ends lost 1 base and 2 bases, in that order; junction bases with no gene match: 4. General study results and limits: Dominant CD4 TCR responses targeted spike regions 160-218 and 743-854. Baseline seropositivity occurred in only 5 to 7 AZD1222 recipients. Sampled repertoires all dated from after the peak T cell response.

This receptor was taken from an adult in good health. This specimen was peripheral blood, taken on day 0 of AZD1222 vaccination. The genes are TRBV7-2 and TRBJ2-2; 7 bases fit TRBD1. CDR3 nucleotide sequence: TGTGCCAGCAGCTTAGGGCCAGGGGGAAACACCGGGGAGCTGTTTTTT. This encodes CASSLGPGGNTGELFF.